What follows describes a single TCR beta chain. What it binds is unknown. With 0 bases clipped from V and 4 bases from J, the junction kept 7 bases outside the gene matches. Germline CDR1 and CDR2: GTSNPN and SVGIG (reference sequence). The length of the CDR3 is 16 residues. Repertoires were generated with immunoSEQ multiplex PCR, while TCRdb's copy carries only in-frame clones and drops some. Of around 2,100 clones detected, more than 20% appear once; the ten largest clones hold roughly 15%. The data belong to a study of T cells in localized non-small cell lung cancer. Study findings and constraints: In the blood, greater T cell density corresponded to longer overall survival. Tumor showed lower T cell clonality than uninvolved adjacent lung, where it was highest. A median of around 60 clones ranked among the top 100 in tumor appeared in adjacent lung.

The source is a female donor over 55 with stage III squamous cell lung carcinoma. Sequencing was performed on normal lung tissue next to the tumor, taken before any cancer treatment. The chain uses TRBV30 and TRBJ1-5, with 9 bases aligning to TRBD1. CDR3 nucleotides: TGTGCCTGGAGTGTATGGGGACAGGGCTCGAATCAGCCCCAGCATTTT. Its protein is CAWSVWGQGSNQPQHF.